This TCR beta chain is drawn from a study of blood T cell repertoires in COVID-19. Study context: Researchers got acute and convalescent COVID-19 samples from the United States, Italy and Spain. PBMCs, B-cell-depleted T cells, or T cells were the source of the cDNA or gDNA that made up the material.

V dropped 3 bases and J dropped 0 bases, with 12 bases sitting between them. The CDR3 length is 15 residues. Germline V gene sequence: CDR1 SGHAT, CDR2 FQNNGV. Authors' methods: From reference gene primer amplification, estimates of nucleated cell counts were derived. The data were produced by immunoSEQ multiplex PCR, yet TCRdb's version contains in-frame clones alone and is incomplete. V, J and clone size are taken as reported in that table, and D and trimming were inferred from the DNA itself. The sample carries just over 90,000 clones, 75% to 90% recorded once. Sequencing was carried out using peripheral blood. The chain joins TRBV11-2 to TRBJ2-7; D is possibly TRBD1 (6 bases). The TCR originated in a woman aged 80 or over with acute or convalescent COVID-19. CDR3 nucleotide sequence: TGTGCCAGCAGCTTCGACAGGTCCAGCTCCTACGAGCAGTACTTC. It is translated as CASSFDRSSSYEQYF.